The entry that follows covers one T cell receptor (beta chain) sequence. Its target is unknown. The data are from a study of a mutant IDH1 vaccine in newly diagnosed glioma. TCRdb's copy holds only in-frame clones and misses some; the assay was immunoSEQ multiplex PCR. Of about 120,000 clones in the sample, just under 80% were seen once. Time point in this sample: week 11, during vaccination. Every vaccination contained 300 ug of the mutant IDH1 20-mer peptide and was paired with topical imiquimod. The donors had new WHO grade 3 or 4 astrocytomas; these were IDH1-mutant and ATRX-lost. Trimming pared 5 bases from V and 8 bases from J, leaving 21 bases between. Germline CDR1 is SGHVS and CDR2 is FQNEAQ. This CDR3 is built from 16 residues.

The clonotype comes from a man between 40 and 49 years old with glioma. The chain uses TRBV7-8 and TRBJ1-4, with D perhaps matching TRBD1 (5 bases). The input for sequencing was PBMCs, taken from a glioma patient whose treatment included an IDH1 peptide vaccine. CDR3 sequence (DNA): TGTGCCAGCAGCCCCACGGGAGAGGGGTTTGGAGAAAAACTGTTTTTT. Its protein product is CASSPTGEGFGEKLFF.